This is a list of T cell receptor beta chains from one sample in a study of blood T cell repertoires in COVID-19. TCRdb's copy holds only in-frame clones and misses some; the assay was immunoSEQ multiplex PCR. The table lists roughly 120,000 clones, 75% to 90% of them singletons. The specimen sequenced was peripheral blood. The receptors come from a man aged 65 to 79 with acute or convalescent COVID-19. The CDR3 runs from the conserved cysteine through the conserved F or W. The order of the fields is CDR3 length, D gene, V gene, J gene, clone size, CDR3 DNA, CDR3 protein. The D gene is left open where the match is weak. Some rows have no size entry. The others give once, few or many, or a class for an expanded clone.

CDR3 length: 13; D gene: TRBD1; V gene: TRBV6-4; J gene: TRBJ2-5; clone size: -; CDR3 DNA: TGTGCCAGCAGCCCTGACAGGGGAGAGACCCAGTACTTC; CDR3 protein: CASSPDRGETQYF
CDR3 length: 14; D gene: -; V gene: TRBV18; J gene: TRBJ2-7; clone size: few; CDR3 DNA: TGTGCCAGCTCACCCGACAGGCCCCCCTACGAGCAGTACTTC; CDR3 protein: CASSPDRPPYEQYF
CDR3 length: 12; D gene: -; V gene: TRBV28; J gene: TRBJ2-7; clone size: -; CDR3 DNA: TGTGCCAGCCAAGACAGCCTCTTGGAGCAGTACTTC; CDR3 protein: CASQDSLLEQYF
CDR3 length: 13; D gene: -; V gene: TRBV11-2; J gene: TRBJ1-1; clone size: once; CDR3 DNA: TGTGCCAGCAGCTTCCAGGGGATCGGGGAAGCTTTCTTT; CDR3 protein: CASSFQGIGEAFF
CDR3 length: 15; D gene: TRBD2; V gene: TRBV5-1; J gene: TRBJ2-3; clone size: few; CDR3 DNA: TGCGCCAGTTGCAGGCGGGGGAGCTTCACAGATACGCAGTATTTT; CDR3 protein: CASCRRGSFTDTQYF
CDR3 length: 15; D gene: -; V gene: TRBV9; J gene: TRBJ1-5; clone size: -; CDR3 DNA: TGTGCCAGCAGCGTAACCGCCGGACGGGGTCAGCCCCAGCATTTT; CDR3 protein: CASSVTAGRGQPQHF
CDR3 length: 13; D gene: -; V gene: TRBV6-5; J gene: TRBJ2-4; clone size: -; CDR3 DNA: TGTGCCAGCAGACACGAAGCCAAAAACATTCAGTACTTC; CDR3 protein: CASRHEAKNIQYF
CDR3 length: 13; D gene: -; V gene: TRBV12-3/TRBV12-4; J gene: TRBJ2-7; clone size: -; CDR3 DNA: TGTGCCAGCAGTTTAGGAGGCTCCTACGAGCAGTACTTC; CDR3 protein: CASSLGGSYEQYF
CDR3 length: 15; D gene: -; V gene: TRBV6-1; J gene: TRBJ1-4; clone size: -; CDR3 DNA: TGTGCCAGCAGTGAAAGCGGGGGTCGTGGTGAAAAACTGTTTTTT; CDR3 protein: CASSESGGRGEKLFF
CDR3 length: 14; D gene: TRBD2; V gene: TRBV5-1; J gene: TRBJ2-7; clone size: many; CDR3 DNA: TGCGCCAGCAGCGGCGGGACTACGTTGTACGAGCAGTACTTC; CDR3 protein: CASSGGTTLYEQYF
CDR3 length: 14; D gene: TRBD2; V gene: TRBV6-5; J gene: TRBJ2-3; clone size: -; CDR3 DNA: TGTGCCAGCAGTCCCGGACTAGATTCAGATACGCAGTATTTT; CDR3 protein: CASSPGLDSDTQYF
CDR3 length: 13; D gene: TRBD1; V gene: TRBV5-1; J gene: TRBJ2-3; clone size: -; CDR3 DNA: TGCGCCAGCAGCCACACAGGGGCAGATACGCAGTATTTT; CDR3 protein: CASSHTGADTQYF
CDR3 length: 15; D gene: -; V gene: TRBV7-2; J gene: TRBJ2-2; clone size: -; CDR3 DNA: TGTGCCAGCAGCCAAGCCCCAGGGAACACCGGGGAGCTGTTTTTT; CDR3 protein: CASSQAPGNTGELFF
CDR3 length: 15; D gene: -; V gene: TRBV28; J gene: TRBJ2-2; clone size: -; CDR3 DNA: TGTGCCAGCACCTGGGGGGGGCCGAACACCGGGGAGCTGTTTTTT; CDR3 protein: CASTWGGPNTGELFF
CDR3 length: 15; D gene: -; V gene: TRBV9; J gene: TRBJ2-1; clone size: -; CDR3 DNA: TGTGCCAGCAGCGGCCGCACAAACAAAAACAATGAGCAGTTCTTC; CDR3 protein: CASSGRTNKNNEQFF
CDR3 length: 14; D gene: -; V gene: TRBV21-1; J gene: TRBJ2-3; clone size: -; CDR3 DNA: TGTGCCAGCAGCACCCTGGGACAGGGCCTAACGCAGTATTTT; CDR3 protein: CASSTLGQGLTQYF
CDR3 length: 13; D gene: TRBD1; V gene: TRBV5-1; J gene: TRBJ1-1; clone size: -; CDR3 DNA: TGCGCCAGCAGCTACAAACAGGGGACTGAAGCTTTCTTT; CDR3 protein: CASSYKQGTEAFF
CDR3 length: 15; D gene: TRBD1; V gene: TRBV30; J gene: TRBJ1-4; clone size: -; CDR3 DNA: TGTGCCTGGAGTGCACAGGGGACCGGCCGTGGAAAACTGTTTTTT; CDR3 protein: CAWSAQGTGRGKLFF
CDR3 length: 12; D gene: -; V gene: TRBV19; J gene: TRBJ1-6; clone size: many; CDR3 DNA: TGTGCCAGTAGCCTACGGGGTTCACCCCTCCACTTT; CDR3 protein: CASSLRGSPLHF
CDR3 length: 13; D gene: -; V gene: TRBV2; J gene: TRBJ1-2; clone size: -; CDR3 DNA: TGTGCCAGCAGTGCCGGGGGAGGCTATGGCTACACCTTC; CDR3 protein: CASSAGGGYGYTF
CDR3 length: 15; D gene: -; V gene: TRBV7-2; J gene: TRBJ1-2; clone size: -; CDR3 DNA: TGTGCCAGCAGCTTAGAGCCGGGGAACGCCTATGGCTACACCTTC; CDR3 protein: CASSLEPGNAYGYTF
CDR3 length: 17; D gene: TRBD2; V gene: TRBV4-1; J gene: TRBJ2-3; clone size: -; CDR3 DNA: TGCGCCAGCAGCCGACCTATAGCGGGGGTGGGGACAGATACGCAGTATTTT; CDR3 protein: CASSRPIAGVGTDTQYF
CDR3 length: 13; D gene: -; V gene: TRBV7-2; J gene: TRBJ1-5; clone size: once; CDR3 DNA: TGTGCCAGCAGCTCACAGAGCAATCAGCCCCAGCATTTT; CDR3 protein: CASSSQSNQPQHF
CDR3 length: 13; D gene: -; V gene: TRBV10-3; J gene: TRBJ1-5; clone size: -; CDR3 DNA: TGTGCCATCAGGGGGGAGGGCAATCAGCCCCAGCATTTT; CDR3 protein: CAIRGEGNQPQHF
CDR3 length: 14; D gene: -; V gene: TRBV7-2; J gene: TRBJ1-2; clone size: -; CDR3 DNA: TGTGCCAGCAGCTTAGGGGCAGGAAACTATGGCTACACCTTC; CDR3 protein: CASSLGAGNYGYTF
CDR3 length: 14; D gene: TRBD2; V gene: TRBV6-4; J gene: TRBJ2-3; clone size: -; CDR3 DNA: TGTGCCAGCAGTGTGGGGACTAGAGCAGATACGCAGTATTTT; CDR3 protein: CASSVGTRADTQYF
CDR3 length: 15; D gene: TRBD2; V gene: TRBV19; J gene: TRBJ2-1; clone size: -; CDR3 DNA: TGTGCCAGTAGTATGCTAGCGGGGGGGCCGAATGAGCAGTTCTTC; CDR3 protein: CASSMLAGGPNEQFF
CDR3 length: 13; D gene: -; V gene: TRBV19; J gene: TRBJ1-1; clone size: -; CDR3 DNA: TGTGCCACCTTAGGGGTGGGCTATACTGAAGCTTTCTTT; CDR3 protein: CATLGVGYTEAFF
CDR3 length: 18; D gene: -; V gene: TRBV7-6; J gene: TRBJ1-4; clone size: few; CDR3 DNA: TGTGCCAGCAGCCCGCTCGCGGGGCCGGGGCCCACTAATGAAAAACTGTTTTTT; CDR3 protein: CASSPLAGPGPTNEKLFF
CDR3 length: 14; D gene: TRBD2; V gene: TRBV28; J gene: TRBJ2-7; clone size: once; CDR3 DNA: TGTGCCAGCAGTCCCTGGCGGGGGGCCTACGAGCAGTACTTC; CDR3 protein: CASSPWRGAYEQYF
CDR3 length: 16; D gene: TRBD2; V gene: TRBV5-1; J gene: TRBJ2-1; clone size: -; CDR3 DNA: TGCGCCAGCAGCTTGGAACTAGCGGGGGCCTACAATGAGCAGTTCTTC; CDR3 protein: CASSLELAGAYNEQFF
CDR3 length: 14; D gene: -; V gene: TRBV6-5; J gene: TRBJ1-2; clone size: -; CDR3 DNA: TGTGCCAGCATGAAAGGAGGGGGGGCTACTGGCTACACCTTC; CDR3 protein: CASMKGGGATGYTF
CDR3 length: 14; D gene: -; V gene: TRBV27; J gene: TRBJ1-1; clone size: -; CDR3 DNA: TGTGCCAGCAGTTTATGGAGGGATAACACTGAAGCTTTCTTT; CDR3 protein: CASSLWRDNTEAFF
CDR3 length: 14; D gene: TRBD1; V gene: TRBV3-1/TRBV3-2; J gene: TRBJ1-2; clone size: many; CDR3 DNA: TGTGCCAGCAGCCAAGGGGACAGAAATTATGGCTACACCTTC; CDR3 protein: CASSQGDRNYGYTF
CDR3 length: 15; D gene: TRBD1; V gene: TRBV7-8; J gene: TRBJ1-5; clone size: -; CDR3 DNA: TGTGCCAGCAGCTTGTCAGGACAGGGGAGTCAGCCCCAGCATTTT; CDR3 protein: CASSLSGQGSQPQHF
CDR3 length: 15; D gene: -; V gene: TRBV6-1; J gene: TRBJ2-3; clone size: -; CDR3 DNA: TGTGCCAGCAGTGAAGGGGCTAGCCCAACAGATACGCAGTATTTT; CDR3 protein: CASSEGASPTDTQYF
CDR3 length: 14; D gene: -; V gene: TRBV10-1; J gene: TRBJ1-1; clone size: few; CDR3 DNA: TGCGCCAGCAGTCCAGGTGGGTCGAACACTGAAGCTTTCTTT; CDR3 protein: CASSPGGSNTEAFF
CDR3 length: 15; D gene: TRBD1; V gene: TRBV5-4; J gene: TRBJ2-3; clone size: few; CDR3 DNA: TGTGCCAGCAGCCCGACAGGGGCCGGCACAGATACGCAGTATTTT; CDR3 protein: CASSPTGAGTDTQYF
CDR3 length: 14; D gene: -; V gene: TRBV27; J gene: TRBJ2-3; clone size: -; CDR3 DNA: TGTGCCAGCAGTTGGGGGGACCGCACAGATACGCAGTATTTT; CDR3 protein: CASSWGDRTDTQYF
CDR3 length: 12; D gene: -; V gene: TRBV2; J gene: TRBJ2-3; clone size: -; CDR3 DNA: TGTGCCAGCAGCAGACTAGCAGATACGCAGTATTTT; CDR3 protein: CASSRLADTQYF
CDR3 length: 15; D gene: TRBD2; V gene: TRBV27; J gene: TRBJ2-1; clone size: -; CDR3 DNA: TGTGCCAGCAGTGCCCCCCAGCGGGGGGGCAATGAGCAGTTCTTC; CDR3 protein: CASSAPQRGGNEQFF
CDR3 length: 13; D gene: -; V gene: TRBV9; J gene: TRBJ1-3; clone size: -; CDR3 DNA: TGTGCCAGCAGAAGGGGGGGCGGAAACACCATATATTTT; CDR3 protein: CASRRGGGNTIYF
CDR3 length: 15; D gene: -; V gene: TRBV14; J gene: TRBJ1-6; clone size: -; CDR3 DNA: TGTGCCAGCAGCCAGAATCCCGGGTCCCATTCACCCCTCCACTTT; CDR3 protein: CASSQNPGSHSPLHF
CDR3 length: 17; D gene: -; V gene: TRBV5-1; J gene: TRBJ2-1; clone size: -; CDR3 DNA: TGCGCCAGCAGCTCCTCCACTTTAGCGATTCTTTACAATGAGCAGTTCTTC; CDR3 protein: CASSSSTLAILYNEQFF
CDR3 length: 15; D gene: TRBD2; V gene: TRBV2; J gene: TRBJ2-3; clone size: -; CDR3 DNA: TGTGCCAGCGTTCCGCGGGGGTCTAGCACAGATACGCAGTATTTT; CDR3 protein: CASVPRGSSTDTQYF
CDR3 length: 18; D gene: TRBD1; V gene: TRBV5-6; J gene: TRBJ1-3; clone size: -; CDR3 DNA: TGTGCCAGCAGCCGGTGGGGGACAGGGGCCCACTCTGGAAACACCATATATTTT; CDR3 protein: CASSRWGTGAHSGNTIYF
CDR3 length: 13; D gene: -; V gene: TRBV30; J gene: TRBJ1-6; clone size: -; CDR3 DNA: TGTGCCTGGAGTAGACAAGACAATTCACCCCTCCACTTT; CDR3 protein: CAWSRQDNSPLHF
CDR3 length: 15; D gene: TRBD2; V gene: TRBV6-6; J gene: TRBJ2-3; clone size: -; CDR3 DNA: TGTGCCAGCAGGGGGGGACTAGCGGGCACAGATACGCAGTATTTT; CDR3 protein: CASRGGLAGTDTQYF
CDR3 length: 12; D gene: -; V gene: TRBV15; J gene: TRBJ2-1; clone size: -; CDR3 DNA: TGTGCCACCAGCAGAGGGCACAATGAGCAGTTCTTC; CDR3 protein: CATSRGHNEQFF
CDR3 length: 11; D gene: -; V gene: TRBV28; J gene: TRBJ1-2; clone size: once; CDR3 DNA: TGTGCCAGCAGTCCGGACTATGGCTACACCTTC; CDR3 protein: CASSPDYGYTF
CDR3 length: 13; D gene: -; V gene: TRBV12-3/TRBV12-4; J gene: TRBJ1-4; clone size: -; CDR3 DNA: TGTGCCAGCAGGGAGGACAGTAATGAAAAACTGTTTTTT; CDR3 protein: CASREDSNEKLFF
CDR3 length: 14; D gene: -; V gene: TRBV2; J gene: TRBJ1-2; clone size: few; CDR3 DNA: TGTGCCAGCAGTGTGGCAGCCTCTCTACAGGGCTACACCTTC; CDR3 protein: CASSVAASLQGYTF
CDR3 length: 14; D gene: TRBD2; V gene: TRBV5-1; J gene: TRBJ2-7; clone size: -; CDR3 DNA: TGCGCCAGCAGCTTCAGCGGGGGGATTTACGAGCAGTACTTC; CDR3 protein: CASSFSGGIYEQYF
CDR3 length: 15; D gene: -; V gene: TRBV4-2; J gene: TRBJ2-1; clone size: -; CDR3 DNA: TGTGCCAGCAGCCAAGATCCGGGCTCCTACAATGAGCAGTTCTTC; CDR3 protein: CASSQDPGSYNEQFF
CDR3 length: 14; D gene: -; V gene: TRBV5-1; J gene: TRBJ2-3; clone size: -; CDR3 DNA: TGCGCCAGCAGCAGATATATCGGGACAGATACGCAGTATTTT; CDR3 protein: CASSRYIGTDTQYF
CDR3 length: 14; D gene: -; V gene: TRBV2; J gene: TRBJ2-4; clone size: few; CDR3 DNA: TGTGCCAGCAGTGATGGGGGGGCCAAAAACATTCAGTACTTC; CDR3 protein: CASSDGGAKNIQYF
CDR3 length: 17; D gene: TRBD1; V gene: TRBV15; J gene: TRBJ2-1; clone size: -; CDR3 DNA: TGTGCCACCAGCATTCATCCAGGACAGGGTTCCTACAATGAGCAGTTCTTC; CDR3 protein: CATSIHPGQGSYNEQFF
CDR3 length: 14; D gene: -; V gene: TRBV10-2; J gene: TRBJ1-1; clone size: -; CDR3 DNA: TGCGCCAGCAGTGAACAGGGATCCTACACTGAAGCTTTCTTT; CDR3 protein: CASSEQGSYTEAFF
CDR3 length: 15; D gene: TRBD2; V gene: TRBV7-2; J gene: TRBJ2-3; clone size: -; CDR3 DNA: TGTGCCAGCAGCTTAGGTAGCGGGGGTGTAGATACGCAGTATTTT; CDR3 protein: CASSLGSGGVDTQYF
CDR3 length: 13; D gene: TRBD1; V gene: TRBV29-1; J gene: TRBJ1-4; clone size: -; CDR3 DNA: TGCAGCGTCGCACCAGGGGGGAATGAAAAACTGTTTTTT; CDR3 protein: CSVAPGGNEKLFF